This TCR beta chain was observed in a study of shared clonotypes between healthy human individuals. Study-level findings and limits: Relative to memory subsets, naive subsets generally showed larger estimated richness.

Assay: immunoSEQ multiplex PCR; the TCRdb copy retains only in-frame clones and omits some. This sample has more than 600,000 clones; around 92% occur once, and the top ten carry about 24%. Terminally differentiated effector memory CD45RA+ cells were excluded by CCR7 positive selection of CD45RO-negative cells. Comments on this clone: The antigen remains undetermined.

This CDR3 comprises 14 residues. Trimming pared 0 bases from V and 4 bases from J, leaving 8 bases between. Germline V gene data show CDR1 as SGHDN and CDR2 as FVKESK. The TCR was taken from a man aged 25-45 years in good health. Sequenced input: naive CD8+ T cells sorted from blood. V usage is TRBV14 and J usage is TRBJ2-3, with unresolved D. In nucleotides, the CDR3 is TGTGCCAGCAGCCAAGATGCCGGGTCAGATACGCAGTATTTT. The encoded protein is CASSQDAGSDTQYF.